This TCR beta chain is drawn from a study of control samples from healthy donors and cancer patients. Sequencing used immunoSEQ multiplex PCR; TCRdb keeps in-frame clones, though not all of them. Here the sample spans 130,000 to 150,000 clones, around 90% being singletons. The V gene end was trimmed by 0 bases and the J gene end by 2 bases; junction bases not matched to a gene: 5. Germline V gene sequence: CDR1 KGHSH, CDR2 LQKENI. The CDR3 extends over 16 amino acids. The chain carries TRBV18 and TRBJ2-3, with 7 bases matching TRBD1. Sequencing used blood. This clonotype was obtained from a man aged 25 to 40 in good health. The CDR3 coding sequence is TGTGCCAGCTCACCACCAACAGGGGACAACACAGATACGCAGTATTTT. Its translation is CASSPPTGDNTDTQYF.